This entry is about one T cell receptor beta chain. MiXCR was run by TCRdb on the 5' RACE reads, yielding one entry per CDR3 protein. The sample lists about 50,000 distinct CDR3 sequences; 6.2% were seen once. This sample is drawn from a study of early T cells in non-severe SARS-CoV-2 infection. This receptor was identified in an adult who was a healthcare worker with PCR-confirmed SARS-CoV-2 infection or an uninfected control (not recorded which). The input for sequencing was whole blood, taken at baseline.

CDR3 loop: CAIRGSTDTQYF. The CDR3 DNA sequence: TGTGCCATCAGAGGTAGCACAGATACGCAGTATTTT. The chain recombines TRBV10-3 with TRBJ2-3; D call uncertain. Germline V lookup: CDR1 ENHRY, CDR2 SYGVKD. There are 12 residues in the CDR3. Trimming removed 6 bases at V and 0 bases at J, with 4 bases between.